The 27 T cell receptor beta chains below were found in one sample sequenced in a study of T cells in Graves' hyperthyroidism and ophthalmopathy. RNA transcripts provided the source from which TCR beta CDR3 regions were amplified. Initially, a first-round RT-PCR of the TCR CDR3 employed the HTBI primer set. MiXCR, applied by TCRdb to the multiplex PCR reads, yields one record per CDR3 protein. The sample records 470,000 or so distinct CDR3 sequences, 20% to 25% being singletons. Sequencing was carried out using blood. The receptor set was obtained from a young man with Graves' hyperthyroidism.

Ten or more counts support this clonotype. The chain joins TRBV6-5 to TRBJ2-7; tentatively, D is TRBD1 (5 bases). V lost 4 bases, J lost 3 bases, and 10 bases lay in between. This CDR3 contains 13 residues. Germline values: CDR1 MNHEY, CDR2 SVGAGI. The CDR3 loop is CASSSRTHYEQYF. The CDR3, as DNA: TGTGCCAGCAGTTCTCGGACACACTACGAGCAGTACTTC.

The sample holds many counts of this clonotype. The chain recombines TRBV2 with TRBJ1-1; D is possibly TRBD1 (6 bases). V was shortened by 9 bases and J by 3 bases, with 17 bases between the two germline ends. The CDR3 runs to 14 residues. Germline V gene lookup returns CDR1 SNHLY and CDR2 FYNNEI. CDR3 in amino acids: CASTPGTPHTEAFF. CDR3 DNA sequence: TGTGCCAGTACCCCCGGGACACCTCACACTGAAGCTTTCTTT. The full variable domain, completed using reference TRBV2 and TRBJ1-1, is EPEVTQTPSHQVTQMGQEVILRCVPISNHLYFYWYRQILGQKVEFLVSFYNNEISEKSEIFDDQFSVERPDGSNFTLKIRSTKLEDSAMYFCASTPGTPHTEAFFGQGTRLTVV.

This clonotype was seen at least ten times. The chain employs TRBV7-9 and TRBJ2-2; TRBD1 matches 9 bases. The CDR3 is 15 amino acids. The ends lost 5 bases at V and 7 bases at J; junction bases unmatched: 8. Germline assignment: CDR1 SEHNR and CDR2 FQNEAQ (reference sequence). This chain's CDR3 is CASSRGQGISGELFF. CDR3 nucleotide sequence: TGTGCCAGCAGCCGCGGACAGGGGATAAGCGGGGAGCTGTTTTTT.

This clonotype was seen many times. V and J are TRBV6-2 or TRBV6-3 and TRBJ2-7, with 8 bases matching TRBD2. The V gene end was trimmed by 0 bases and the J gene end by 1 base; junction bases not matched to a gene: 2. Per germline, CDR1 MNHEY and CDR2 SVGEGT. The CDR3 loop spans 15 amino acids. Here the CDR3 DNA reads TGTGCCAGCAGTTACTCGGGCGGGGGGTCCTACGAGCAGTACTTC. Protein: CASSYSGGGSYEQYF.

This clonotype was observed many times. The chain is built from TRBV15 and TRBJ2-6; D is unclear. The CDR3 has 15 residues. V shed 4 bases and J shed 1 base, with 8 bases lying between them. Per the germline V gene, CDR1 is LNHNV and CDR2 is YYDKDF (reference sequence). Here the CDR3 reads CATSTDVSGANVLTF. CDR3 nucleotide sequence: TGTGCCACCAGCACGGACGTTTCTGGGGCCAACGTCCTGACTTTC.

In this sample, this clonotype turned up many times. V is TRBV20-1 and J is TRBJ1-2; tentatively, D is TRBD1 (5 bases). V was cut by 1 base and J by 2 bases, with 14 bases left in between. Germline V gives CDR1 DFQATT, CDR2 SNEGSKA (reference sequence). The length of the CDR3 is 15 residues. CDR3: CSARGTPKGNYGYTF. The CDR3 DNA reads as TGCAGTGCTAGAGGGACACCCAAAGGAAACTATGGCTACACCTTC.

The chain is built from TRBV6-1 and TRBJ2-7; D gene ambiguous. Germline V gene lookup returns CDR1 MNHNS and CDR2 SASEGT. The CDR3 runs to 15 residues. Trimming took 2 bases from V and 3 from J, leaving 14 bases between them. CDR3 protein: CASSEIRFGFYEQYF. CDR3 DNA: TGTGCCAGCAGTGAAATCAGGTTCGGGTTCTACGAGCAGTACTTC.

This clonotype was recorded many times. CDR3 sequence: CASSFGQGNTEAFF. Written as DNA, the CDR3 is TGTGCCAGCAGTTTCGGACAGGGGAACACTGAAGCTTTCTTT. The chain recombines TRBV28 with TRBJ1-1, with 8 nucleotides matching TRBD1. With 3 bases clipped from V and 1 base from J, the junction kept 1 base outside the gene matches. The CDR3 contains 14 residues. Per germline, CDR1 MDHEN and CDR2 SYDVKM.

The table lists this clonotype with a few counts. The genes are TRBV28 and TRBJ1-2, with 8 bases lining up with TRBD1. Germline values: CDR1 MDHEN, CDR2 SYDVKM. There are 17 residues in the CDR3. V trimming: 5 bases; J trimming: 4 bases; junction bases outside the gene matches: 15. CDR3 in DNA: TGTGCCAGCAGTGGACCAAACGGACAGGGCGTTTTCTATGGCTACACCTTC. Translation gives CASSGPNGQGVFYGYTF.

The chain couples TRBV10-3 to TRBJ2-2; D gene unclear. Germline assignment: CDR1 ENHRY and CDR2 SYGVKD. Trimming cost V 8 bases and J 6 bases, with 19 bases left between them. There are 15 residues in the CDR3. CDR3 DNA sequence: TGTGCCATCCTGATAGCTTCTTCTAGTGCCGGGGAGCTGTTTTTT. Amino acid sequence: CAILIASSSAGELFF.

DNA of the CDR3: TGTGCCAGCAGTTACTCCCGGGACAGGGCTGGCTACACCTTC. This sequence encodes CASSYSRDRAGYTF. The J gene is TRBJ1-2, the V gene TRBV6-5; 9 bases align to TRBD1. The V and J ends lost 0 bases and 7 bases, in that order; junction bases with no gene match: 3. The CDR3 sequence is 14 residues long. Germline CDR1 is MNHEY and CDR2 is SVGAGI.

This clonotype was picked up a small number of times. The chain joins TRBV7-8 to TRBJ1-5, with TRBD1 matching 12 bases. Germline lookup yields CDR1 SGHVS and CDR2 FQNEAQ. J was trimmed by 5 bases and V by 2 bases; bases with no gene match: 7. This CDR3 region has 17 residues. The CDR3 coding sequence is TGTGCCAGCAGCTTATTCCGGGACAGGGGGCGCGATCAGCCCCAGCATTTT. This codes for CASSLFRDRGRDQPQHF.

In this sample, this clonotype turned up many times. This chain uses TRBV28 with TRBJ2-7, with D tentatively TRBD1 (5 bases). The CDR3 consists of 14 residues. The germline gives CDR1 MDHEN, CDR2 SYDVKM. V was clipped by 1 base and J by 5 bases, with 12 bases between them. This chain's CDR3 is CASSLLGRVHEQYF. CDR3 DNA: TGTGCCAGCAGTTTATTAGGCAGGGTCCACGAGCAGTACTTC.

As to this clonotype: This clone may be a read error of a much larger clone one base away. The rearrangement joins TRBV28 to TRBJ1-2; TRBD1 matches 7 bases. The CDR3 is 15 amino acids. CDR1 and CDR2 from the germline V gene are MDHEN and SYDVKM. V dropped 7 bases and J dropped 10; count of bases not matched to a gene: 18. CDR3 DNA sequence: TGTGCCAGCACCCGAGAGCAGGGGGGACGCGATGACTACACCTTC. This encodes CASTREQGGRDDYTF.

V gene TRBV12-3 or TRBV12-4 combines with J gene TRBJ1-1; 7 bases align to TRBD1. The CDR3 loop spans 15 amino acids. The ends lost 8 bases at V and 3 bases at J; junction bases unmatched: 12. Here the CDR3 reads CASQGQEDMYTEAFF. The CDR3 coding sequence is TGTGCCAGCCAAGGACAGGAAGATATGTACACTGAAGCTTTCTTT.

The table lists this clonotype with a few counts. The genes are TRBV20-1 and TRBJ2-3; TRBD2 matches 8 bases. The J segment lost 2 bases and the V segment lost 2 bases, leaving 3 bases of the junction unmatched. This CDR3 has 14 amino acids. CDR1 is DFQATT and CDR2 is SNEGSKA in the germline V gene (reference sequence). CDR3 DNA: TGCAGTGCTAGAACTAGCGGACCCACAGATACGCAGTATTTT. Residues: CSARTSGPTDTQYF.

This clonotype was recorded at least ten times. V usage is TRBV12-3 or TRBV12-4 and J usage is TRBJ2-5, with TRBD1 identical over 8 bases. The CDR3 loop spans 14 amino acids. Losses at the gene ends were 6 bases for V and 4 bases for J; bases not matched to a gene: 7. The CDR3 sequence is CASSRTGFGETQYF. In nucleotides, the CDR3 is TGTGCCAGCAGCAGGACAGGGTTTGGAGAGACCCAGTACTTC.

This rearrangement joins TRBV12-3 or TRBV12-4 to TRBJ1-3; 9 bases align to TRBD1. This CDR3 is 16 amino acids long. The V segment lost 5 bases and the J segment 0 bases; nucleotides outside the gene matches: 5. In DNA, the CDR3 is TGTGCCAGCAGTGCACCGGGACAGGGCTCTGGAAACACCATATATTTT. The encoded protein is CASSAPGQGSGNTIYF.

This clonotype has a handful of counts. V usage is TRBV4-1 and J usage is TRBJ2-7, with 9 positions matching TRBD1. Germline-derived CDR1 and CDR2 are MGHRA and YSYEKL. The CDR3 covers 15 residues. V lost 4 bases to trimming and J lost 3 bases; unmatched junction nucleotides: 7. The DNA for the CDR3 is TGCGCCAGCAGCCCCGGACAGGGGATTAACTACGAGCAGTACTTC. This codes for CASSPGQGINYEQYF.

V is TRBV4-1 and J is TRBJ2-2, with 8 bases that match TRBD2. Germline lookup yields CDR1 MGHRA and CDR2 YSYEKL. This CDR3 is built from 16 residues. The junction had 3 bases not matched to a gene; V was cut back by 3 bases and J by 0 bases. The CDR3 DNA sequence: TGCGCCAGCAGCCAGCCGGGGGGGACGAACACCGGGGAGCTGTTTTTT. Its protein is CASSQPGGTNTGELFF.

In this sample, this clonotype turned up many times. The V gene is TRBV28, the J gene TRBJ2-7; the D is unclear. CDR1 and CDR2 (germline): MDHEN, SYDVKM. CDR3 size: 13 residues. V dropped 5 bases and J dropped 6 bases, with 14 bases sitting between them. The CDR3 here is CASSPGPTGEQYF. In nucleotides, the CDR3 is TGTGCCAGCAGTCCCGGACCGACGGGCGAGCAGTACTTC.

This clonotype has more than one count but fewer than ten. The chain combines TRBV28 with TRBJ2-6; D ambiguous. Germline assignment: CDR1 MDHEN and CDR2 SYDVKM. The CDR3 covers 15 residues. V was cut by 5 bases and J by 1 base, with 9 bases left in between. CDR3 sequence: CASSLQASGANVLTF. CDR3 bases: TGTGCCAGCAGTCTCCAGGCTTCTGGGGCCAACGTCCTGACTTTC.

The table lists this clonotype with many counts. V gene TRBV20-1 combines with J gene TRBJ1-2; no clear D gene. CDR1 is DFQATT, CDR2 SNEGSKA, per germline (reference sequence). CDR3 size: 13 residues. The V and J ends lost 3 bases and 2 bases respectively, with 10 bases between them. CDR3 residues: CSARVGGNYGYTF. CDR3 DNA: TGCAGTGCTAGGGTTGGCGGAAACTATGGCTACACCTTC.

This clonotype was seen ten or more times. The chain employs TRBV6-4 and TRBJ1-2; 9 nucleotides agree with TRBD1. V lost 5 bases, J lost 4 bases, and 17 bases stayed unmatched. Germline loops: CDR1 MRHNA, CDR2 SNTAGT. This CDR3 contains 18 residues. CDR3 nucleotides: TGTGCCAGCAGTACGGCCCGGGACAGGGAGGAGAGAGGCTATGGCTACACCTTC. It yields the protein CASSTARDREERGYGYTF.

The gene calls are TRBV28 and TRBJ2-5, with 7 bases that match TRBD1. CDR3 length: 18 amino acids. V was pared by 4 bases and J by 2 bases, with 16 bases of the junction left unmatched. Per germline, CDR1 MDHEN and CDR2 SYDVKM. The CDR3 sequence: CASSSFNPRQGKQETQYF. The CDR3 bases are TGTGCCAGCAGTTCCTTCAACCCTCGACAGGGCAAACAAGAGACCCAGTACTTC.

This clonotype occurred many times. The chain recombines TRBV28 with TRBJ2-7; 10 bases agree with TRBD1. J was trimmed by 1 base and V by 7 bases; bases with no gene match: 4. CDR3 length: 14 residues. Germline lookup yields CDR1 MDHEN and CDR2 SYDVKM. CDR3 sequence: CASTRQGASYEQYF. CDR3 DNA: TGTGCCAGCACCCGACAGGGGGCATCCTACGAGCAGTACTTC.

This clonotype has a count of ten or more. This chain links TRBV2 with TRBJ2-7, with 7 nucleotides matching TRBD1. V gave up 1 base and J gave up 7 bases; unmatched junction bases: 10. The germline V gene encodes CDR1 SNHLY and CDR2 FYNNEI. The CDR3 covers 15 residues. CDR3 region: CASSEVGKGAKEQYF. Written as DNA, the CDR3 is TGTGCCAGCAGTGAAGTGGGGAAGGGGGCGAAGGAGCAGTACTTC.